This T cell receptor beta chain was retrieved from a study of blood T cell repertoires in COVID-19. Study information: In each case, the material was cDNA or gDNA derived from T cells, B-cell-depleted T cells, or PBMCs.

Using immunoSEQ multiplex PCR, the repertoire was profiled, and TCRdb retains in-frame clones only, with some absent. The sample lists a few hundred thousand clones; approximately 87% were seen once. The receptor was derived from a man aged 30 to 39 who had recovered from COVID-19. Specimen: PBMCs or T cells enriched from blood (not recorded which).

CDR3 bases: TGTGCCAGCAGTTACCCTACCGGGACACGCTACACCTTC. Protein: CASSYPTGTRYTF. This chain joins TRBV6-7 and TRBJ1-2; the D gene is possibly TRBD1 (6 bases). TRBV6-7 is designated an ORF whose function remains uncertain. With 2 bases removed from V and 9 bases from J, the gap between germline ends came to 13 bases. CDR3 length equals 13 residues.